Below, 5 T cell receptor beta chains from the same sample are listed, as sequenced in a study of blood T cell repertoires in COVID-19. Sequenced by immunoSEQ multiplex PCR; TCRdb stores in-frame clones only, minus some. This sample has 55,000 or so clones, with roughly 80% found just once. Material: peripheral blood. All receptors come from a human donor in a cohort sampled during active or convalescent COVID-19.

The J gene is TRBJ1-2, the V gene TRBV19, with a weak D call TRBD1 (6 bases). Trimming took 6 bases from V and 0 from J, leaving 14 bases between them. This CDR3 spans 15 amino acids. Germline CDR1 reads LNHDA; CDR2 reads SQIVND (reference sequence). CDR3 DNA sequence: TGTGCCAGTAGACTCAGACAGGCGACTAACTATGGCTACACCTTC. This translates into CASRLRQATNYGYTF.

This chain connects TRBV27 to TRBJ2-7; D gene uncertain. This CDR3 comprises 13 residues. Between the trimmed V and J ends, which lost 0 bases and 6 bases, there was a span of 9 bases. The V gene's germline CDR1 is MNHEY and CDR2 SMNVEV (reference sequence). Here the CDR3 DNA reads TGTGCCAGCAGTTTATCTACACAGATCGAGCAGTACTTC. Its protein is CASSLSTQIEQYF.

This clone is a singleton in its sample. The gene calls are TRBV6-5 and TRBJ1-3; possible D gene TRBD1, 5 bases. The length of the CDR3 is 16 residues. Trimming left V 0 bases short and J 3 bases short, with 12 bases between. CDR1 and CDR2 (germline): MNHEY, SVGAGI. Here the CDR3 reads CASSYSTVTVGNTIYF. Here the CDR3 DNA reads TGTGCCAGCAGTTACTCGACAGTAACCGTTGGAAACACCATATATTTT.

This chain connects TRBV5-1 to TRBJ2-3, with no clear D. The CDR3 extends over 13 amino acids. Trimming took off 0 bases at V and 7 bases at J, with 9 bases between the two ends. CDR1 and CDR2 from the germline V gene are SGHRS and YFSETQ. CDR3 nucleotides: TGCGCCAGCAGCTTGGCCCCCCAGAATACGCAGTATTTT. This encodes CASSLAPQNTQYF.

The J gene is TRBJ1-1, the V gene TRBV10-3; TRBD1 agrees at 7 bases. The CDR3 covers 13 residues. In germline, CDR1 is ENHRY, CDR2 SYGVKD. V lost 5 bases to trimming and J lost 7 bases; unmatched junction nucleotides: 7. The CDR3 loop is CAISQRTGLEAFF. The DNA for the CDR3 is TGTGCCATCAGTCAGAGGACAGGCCTTGAAGCTTTCTTT.